Below, 27 T cell receptor beta chains from the same sample are listed, as sequenced in a study of T cell changes during pregnancy in multiple sclerosis. Libraries were prepared by immunoSEQ multiplex PCR; TCRdb keeps only in-frame clonotypes and omits some of them. The sample carries approximately 98,000 clones, about 91% recorded once. The starting material was peripheral blood, obtained after pregnancy. The receptors here all came from a female donor in good health, enrolled as a control in a pregnancy study.

The J gene is TRBJ1-2, the V gene TRBV2; D might be TRBD1 (6 bases). V lost 4 bases and J 7 bases, leaving 16 bases between the germline ends. CDR1 and CDR2 (germline): SNHLY, FYNNEI. The CDR3 sequence is 14 residues long. The CDR3 nucleotides read TGTGCCAGCAGTGTGGGCAGGGGTGTGGCTGGCTACACCTTC. This gives the protein CASSVGRGVAGYTF.

The sample holds one count of this clone. The chain combines TRBV6-4 with TRBJ2-7, with 12 bases fitting TRBD1. Trimming at V came to 4 bases and at J to 5 bases, leaving 9 bases not matched to a gene. Germline CDR1 reads MRHNA; CDR2 reads SNTAGT. CDR3 size: 16 residues. The CDR3 nucleotides are TGTGCCAGCAGTGCCCTACCGGGACAGGGGGCTCACGAGCAGTACTTC. Protein product: CASSALPGQGAHEQYF.

V and J are TRBV27 and TRBJ2-3, with D tentatively TRBD2 (6 bases). Trimming removed 3 bases from V and 1 base from J, with 11 bases in between. The CDR3 has 15 residues. Germline V lookup: CDR1 MNHEY, CDR2 SMNVEV (reference sequence). CDR3 region: CASSLEGRGTDTQYF. CDR3 DNA sequence: TGTGCCAGCAGTTTGGAGGGGAGAGGCACAGATACGCAGTATTTT.

About this clone: The junction and the germline gene differ at one end; a read error may be behind it. The CDR3 protein is CATSGEPGQGRLTEAFF. CDR3 sequence (DNA): TGTGCCACCAGCGGAGAACCGGGACAGGGTAGACTCACTGAAGCTTTCTTT. The chain has TRBV15 and TRBJ1-1; 9 positions match TRBD1. This CDR3 comprises 17 residues. The germline V gene has CDR1 LNHNV and CDR2 YYDKDF (reference sequence).

This clone was recorded once. The chain joins TRBV5-1 to TRBJ2-3; a weak D match, TRBD1 (6 bases). Germline CDR1 and CDR2: SGHRS and YFSETQ. V was pared by 4 bases and J by 2 bases, with 11 bases between. The CDR3 has 14 residues. CDR3 protein: CASSTRQDTDTQYF. CDR3 nucleotide sequence: TGCGCCAGCAGCACGAGACAGGACACAGATACGCAGTATTTT.

This rearrangement joins TRBV5-1 to TRBJ1-2; possible D gene TRBD1, 5 bases. Germline-derived CDR1 and CDR2 are SGHRS and YFSETQ. The CDR3 has 13 residues. V was pared by 4 bases and J by 8 bases, with 15 bases between. The CDR3 DNA is TGCGCCAGCAGCGTCACCAGGGTTAGCGGCTACACCTTC. Translation: CASSVTRVSGYTF.

This clone was observed a few times. The chain is built from TRBV7-9 and TRBJ2-1; TRBD1 agrees at 12 bases. Germline V gene sequence: CDR1 SEHNR, CDR2 FQNEAQ (reference sequence). Trimming removed 4 bases from V and 12 bases from J; junction bases left unmatched: 7. The CDR3 length is 14 residues. CDR3 amino acids: CASSSGTGGWGQFF. The CDR3 DNA is TGTGCCAGCAGCTCCGGGACAGGGGGCTGGGGGCAGTTCTTC. The full variable domain, in which reference TRBV7-9 and TRBJ2-1 provide the parts outside the CDR3, is DTGVSQNPRHKITKRGQNVTFRCDPISEHNRLYWYRQTLGQGPEFLTYFQNEAQLEKSRLLSDRFSAERPKGSFSTLEIQRTEQGDSAMYLCASSSGTGGWGQFFGPGTRLTVL.

V usage is TRBV9 and J usage is TRBJ1-5, with D unresolved. This CDR3 contains 15 residues. CDR1 is SGDLS and CDR2 is YYNGEE in the germline V gene. Trimming removed 3 bases at V and 2 bases at J, with 12 bases between. CDR3 amino acids: CASSAGVRGNQPQHF. As DNA, the CDR3 is TGTGCCAGCAGCGCCGGAGTGAGGGGCAATCAGCCCCAGCATTTT.

This chain uses TRBV18 with TRBJ2-2; no firm D call. V shed 3 bases and J shed 3 bases, with 11 bases lying between them. The CDR3 runs 15 residues. Germline V lookup: CDR1 KGHSH, CDR2 LQKENI. CDR3 sequence reads: CASSPRVSDTGELFF. In nucleotides, the CDR3 is TGTGCCAGCTCACCCCGGGTATCGGACACCGGGGAGCTGTTTTTT.

The sample holds a few counts of this clone. The CDR3 sequence: CASSWAGRSYEQYF. The CDR3 nucleotides read TGTGCCAGCAGCTGGGCAGGCCGATCCTACGAGCAGTACTTC. The V and J genes are TRBV27 and TRBJ2-7; D gene unclear. Trimming removed 6 bases from V and 1 base from J, with 13 bases in between. In germline, CDR1 is MNHEY, CDR2 SMNVEV (reference sequence). The CDR3 length is 14 residues.

In this sample, this clone turned up once. The J gene is TRBJ2-7, the V gene TRBV27; tentatively, D is TRBD2 (5 bases). CDR3 size: 17 residues. V was trimmed by 6 bases and J by 4 bases, leaving 25 bases between them. Germline V gives CDR1 MNHEY, CDR2 SMNVEV (reference sequence). The CDR3 loop reads CASSLTLGRRSEYEQYF. As DNA, the CDR3 is TGTGCCAGCAGCCTTACTCTGGGGAGAAGATCGGAATACGAGCAGTACTTC.

This chain connects TRBV28 to TRBJ2-6; 10 nucleotides align to TRBD2. Per germline, CDR1 MDHEN and CDR2 SYDVKM. This CDR3 is 16 amino acids long. The V gene end was trimmed by 3 bases and the J gene end by 3 bases; junction bases not matched to a gene: 2. The DNA for the CDR3 is TGTGCCAGCAGTTTCCTAGCGGGAGATGGGGCCAACGTCCTGACTTTC. It specifies CASSFLAGDGANVLTF.

This clone was counted between two and nine times. The chain links TRBV18 to TRBJ2-1, with TRBD2 identical over 11 bases. The V and J ends lost 2 bases and 3 bases, in that order; junction bases with no gene match: 6. The CDR3 spans 17 residues. Germline V gene lookup returns CDR1 KGHSH and CDR2 LQKENI. The CDR3 bases are TGTGCCAGCTCACCAACCAATAGCGGGAGGGGCTACAATGAGCAGTTCTTC. It specifies CASSPTNSGRGYNEQFF.

This rearrangement joins TRBV7-2 to TRBJ2-7, with TRBD2 matching 7 bases. The CDR3 consists of 14 residues. The junction had 3 bases not matched to a gene; V was cut back by 3 bases and J by 1 base. Germline V CDR1 and CDR2: SGHTA, FQGNSA. Here the CDR3 DNA reads TGTGCCAGCAGCTTTGCTAGCGGTTCCTACGAGCAGTACTTC. The encoded protein is CASSFASGSYEQYF.

The chain recombines TRBV19 with TRBJ1-2; D is undetermined. The germline V gene encodes CDR1 LNHDA and CDR2 SQIVND (reference sequence). V lost 2 bases, J lost 4 bases, and 14 bases lay in between. The CDR3 is 15 residues long. The chain's CDR3 is CASSIQLADFYGYTF. CDR3 in DNA: TGTGCCAGTAGTATACAGCTGGCGGATTTCTATGGCTACACCTTC.

The rearrangement joins TRBV18 to TRBJ2-1; the D gene is possibly TRBD2 (6 bases). Germline CDR1 reads KGHSH; CDR2 reads LQKENI. Deletions cut 3 bases from V and 10 bases from J, with 16 bases between. The CDR3 consists of 14 residues. CDR3 coding DNA: TGTGCCAGCTCACCGCTCGCGGGGCGCTGGGAGCAGTTCTTC. This codes for CASSPLAGRWEQFF.

This sequence joins TRBV5-1 and TRBJ1-2; 8 positions match TRBD1. After removal of 3 bases from V and 8 bases from J, the junction contained 9 bases not matched to a gene. Germline V gene data show CDR1 as SGHRS and CDR2 as YFSETQ. This CDR3 has 14 amino acids. This CDR3 is CASSSLPGGGGYTF. The CDR3, as DNA: TGCGCCAGCAGCTCCTTACCAGGGGGCGGAGGCTACACCTTC.

The chain has TRBV10-1 and TRBJ1-5; D possibly corresponds to TRBD1 (5 bases). Trimming shortened V by 0 bases and J by 5 bases, and 5 bases separated the two germline ends. Germline CDR1 and CDR2: WNHNN and SYGVQD (reference sequence). This CDR3 is built from 13 residues. CDR3 amino acids: CASSESGDQPQHF. The CDR3 DNA reads as TGCGCCAGCAGTGAGTCAGGGGATCAGCCCCAGCATTTT.

This clone was found once. The rearrangement joins TRBV11-2 to TRBJ2-3; D may be TRBD2 (6 bases). The CDR3 extends over 15 amino acids. V was shortened by 6 bases and J by 4 bases, with 17 bases between the two germline ends. CDR1 is SGHAT, CDR2 FQNNGV, per germline. The CDR3 region has the DNA TGTGCCAGCAGACAACGGGGCGGGGCAGCAGATACGCAGTATTTT. Translated: CASRQRGGAADTQYF.

The chain has TRBV29-1 and TRBJ1-1, with D perhaps matching TRBD1 (5 bases). The length of the CDR3 is 15 residues. V was shortened by 1 base and J by 0 bases, with 12 bases between the two germline ends. CDR1 and CDR2 (germline): SQVTM, ANQGSEA. The DNA for the CDR3 is TGCAGCGTTGAAGGAGTAACAGGCATGAACACTGAAGCTTTCTTT. Protein: CSVEGVTGMNTEAFF. The whole variable domain, filled in from reference TRBV29-1 and TRBJ1-1, reads SAVISQKPSRDICQRGTSLTIQCQVDSQVTMMFWYRQQPGQSLTLIATANQGSEATYESGFVIDKFPISRPNLTFSTLTVSNMSPEDSSIYLCSVEGVTGMNTEAFFGQGTRLTVV.

The chain's CDR3 is CASTPGLADSYEQYF. In DNA, the CDR3 is TGTGCCAGTACCCCCGGACTAGCGGATTCCTACGAGCAGTACTTC. The chain has TRBV19 and TRBJ2-7; 10 nucleotides match TRBD2. Germline assignment: CDR1 LNHDA and CDR2 SQIVND (reference sequence). This CDR3 has 15 amino acids. V was pared by 7 bases and J by 1 base, with 7 bases of the junction left unmatched. The full variable domain, completed using reference TRBV19 and TRBJ2-7, is DGGITQSPKYLFRKEGQNVTLSCEQNLNHDAMYWYRQDPGQGLRLIYYSQIVNDFQKGDIAEGYSVSREKKESFPLTVTSAQKNPTAFYLCASTPGLADSYEQYFGPGTRLTVT.

The V gene is TRBV19, the J gene TRBJ1-5; D unresolved. The germline gives CDR1 LNHDA, CDR2 SQIVND (reference sequence). Deletions cut 3 bases from V and 0 bases from J, with 9 bases between. The CDR3 is 15 amino acids. The CDR3 region has the DNA TGTGCCAGTAGTATGCTGGGCTATAGCAATCAGCCCCAGCATTTT. Its protein product is CASSMLGYSNQPQHF.

V usage is TRBV6-5 and J usage is TRBJ2-3, with TRBD2 matching 13 bases. The CDR3 totals 14 residues. The ends lost 6 bases at V and 3 bases at J; junction bases unmatched: 0. CDR1 MNHEY and CDR2 SVGAGI come from the germline V gene. The CDR3 spells CASRTSGRTDTQYF. The CDR3 DNA sequence: TGTGCCAGCAGGACTAGCGGGAGGACAGATACGCAGTATTTT.

The chain has TRBV29-1 and TRBJ2-5, with 7 nucleotides matching TRBD1. The V gene's germline CDR1 is SQVTM and CDR2 ANQGSEA. V lost 5 bases to trimming and J lost 5 bases; unmatched junction nucleotides: 11. The CDR3 length is 14 residues. For the CDR3, the DNA is TGCAGCGTTTCCGACAGGGTAGCAGGGGAGACCCAGTACTTC. This sequence encodes CSVSDRVAGETQYF.

The rearrangement uses TRBV5-1 and TRBJ2-7; 9 bases are a match to TRBD2. The ends lost 3 bases at V and 0 bases at J; junction bases unmatched: 10. The CDR3 is 17 residues long. Per germline, CDR1 SGHRS and CDR2 YFSETQ. The CDR3 sequence: CASSWGLAGGSSYEQYF. CDR3 DNA: TGCGCCAGCAGCTGGGGCCTGGCGGGAGGGAGCTCCTACGAGCAGTACTTC.

The genes are TRBV2 and TRBJ2-1, with D tentatively TRBD2 (5 bases). Germline V gene lookup returns CDR1 SNHLY and CDR2 FYNNEI. V lost 4 bases to trimming and J lost 6 bases, with 10 bases between them. This CDR3 comprises 13 residues. CDR3 sequence reads: CASSAGDLNEQFF. DNA for the CDR3: TGTGCCAGCAGTGCCGGGGATCTCAATGAGCAGTTCTTC.

The chain combines TRBV5-1 with TRBJ2-2; a weak D match, TRBD2 (5 bases). CDR1 SGHRS and CDR2 YFSETQ come from the germline V gene. V was pared by 4 bases and J by 4 bases, with 11 bases between. CDR3 length: 14 residues. The CDR3 DNA reads as TGCGCCAGCAGCCCCGGAGGAGGCACCGGGGAGCTGTTTTTT. Its translation: CASSPGGGTGELFF.